The 6 T cell receptor beta chains presented below share a single source sample, sequenced in a study of siplizumab effects on memory and regulatory T cells. TCRdb's copy holds only in-frame clones and misses some; the assay was immunoSEQ multiplex PCR. The sample records just under 85,000 clones, roughly 89% being singletons. The sequencing input was Tregs sorted from blood. These receptor sequences come from a human donor in good health.

This chain uses TRBV5-1 with TRBJ2-6; D call uncertain. CDR1 is SGHRS and CDR2 is YFSETQ in the germline V gene. The CDR3 is made up of 16 amino acids. The V and J ends lost 0 bases and 0 bases respectively, with 7 bases between them. The CDR3 is CASSLVISSGANVLTF. The CDR3 coding sequence is TGCGCCAGCAGCTTGGTTATTAGCTCTGGGGCCAACGTCCTGACTTTC.

The J gene is TRBJ1-4, the V gene TRBV7-2; D ambiguous. V was clipped by 4 bases and J by 3 bases, with 12 bases between them. In germline, CDR1 is SGHTA, CDR2 FQGNSA. CDR3 length: 15 residues. The CDR3 here is CASSSASGPNEKLFF. CDR3 bases: TGTGCCAGCAGCTCCGCTTCCGGGCCTAATGAAAAACTGTTTTTT.

The V call is TRBV7-9, the J call TRBJ2-4, with 8 bases fitting TRBD1. The junction had 7 bases not matched to a gene; V was cut back by 5 bases and J by 1 base. The CDR3 is 16 residues long. Germline assignment: CDR1 SEHNR and CDR2 FQNEAQ (reference sequence). The CDR3 sequence: CASSLWDRTAKNIQYF. The CDR3 coding sequence is TGTGCCAGCAGCCTTTGGGACAGGACGGCCAAAAACATTCAGTACTTC.

The chain employs TRBV6-5 and TRBJ2-7, with D maybe TRBD1 (6 bases). This CDR3 region has 14 residues. V was cut by 4 bases and J by 12 bases, with 22 bases left in between. Germline CDR1 is MNHEY and CDR2 is SVGAGI. The CDR3 region has the DNA TGTGCCAGCAGTTCCCCCAGGGCAGGGGACCGTTGGTACTTC. Translation: CASSSPRAGDRWYF.

The chain employs TRBV10-3 and TRBJ2-7, with 11 bases matching TRBD1. The CDR3 extends over 14 amino acids. Germline CDR1 ENHRY, CDR2 SYGVKD. The trim removed 4 bases at V and 9 bases at J, leaving 8 bases unmatched. This chain's CDR3 is CAISAGQGAWGQYF. The CDR3 nucleotides read TGTGCCATCAGTGCAGGACAGGGGGCGTGGGGGCAGTACTTC.

The chain recombines TRBV25-1 with TRBJ1-1, with a weak D call TRBD1 (5 bases). Germline assignment: CDR1 MGHDK and CDR2 SYGVNS. V was clipped by 5 bases and J by 6 bases, with 13 bases between them. This CDR3 contains 13 residues. CDR3 amino acids: CASSPGTQAEAFF. CDR3 in DNA: TGTGCCAGCAGTCCAGGGACCCAGGCTGAAGCTTTCTTT.